A single sample gave rise to the 16 T cell receptor beta chains below, sequenced in a study of blood T cell repertoires in COVID-19. Clones were sequenced by immunoSEQ multiplex PCR, and TCRdb holds only the in-frame ones, with some missing. This table has about 210,000 clones, over 75% appearing once. Sequenced material: peripheral blood. These receptors all stem from an older woman with COVID-19, enrolled during active disease.

The chain has TRBV7-2 and TRBJ2-1; 10 positions agree with TRBD2. The CDR3 sequence is 15 residues long. With 4 bases clipped from V and 5 bases from J, the junction kept 5 bases outside the gene matches. Germline V gene lookup returns CDR1 SGHTA and CDR2 FQGNSA. In nucleotides, the CDR3 is TGTGCCAGCAGCTCCCGGACTAGCGGAAACAATGAGCAGTTCTTC. It yields the protein CASSSRTSGNNEQFF.

This chain links TRBV9 with TRBJ1-2; weak D call: TRBD1 (5 bases). Per the germline V gene, CDR1 is SGDLS and CDR2 is YYNGEE. With 4 bases removed from V and 0 bases from J, the gap between germline ends came to 10 bases. The CDR3 runs 14 residues. The DNA of the CDR3 is TGTGCCAGCAGCCCCTCGGGGGCTAACTATGGCTACACCTTC. Translation: CASSPSGANYGYTF.

This clone showed up just a few times. One end of the junction is discordant with germline, which a read error may explain. This chain uses TRBV7-7 with TRBJ1-1; 9 positions agree with TRBD1. In germline, CDR1 is SSHAT, CDR2 FNYEAQ (reference sequence). The CDR3 covers 17 residues. The CDR3 region has the DNA TGTGCTAGCAGAACCCATCCGTCCCCCGGACAGGGGTTTGAAGCTTTCTTT. This encodes CASRTHPSPGQGFEAFF.

This clone was recorded a few times. The rearrangement joins TRBV6-2 or TRBV6-3 to TRBJ1-2; the D gene is possibly TRBD1 (5 bases). This CDR3 has 15 amino acids. V gave up 0 bases and J gave up 4 bases, with 12 bases separating them. CDR1 and CDR2 from the germline V gene are MNHEY and SVGEGT. The DNA of the CDR3 is TGTGCCAGCAGTTACTCGGACACTGACCTCTATGGCTACACCTTC. Translating it yields CASSYSDTDLYGYTF.

In its sample, this clone was seen a few times. V is TRBV19 and J is TRBJ2-6; 8 bases align to TRBD1. Germline CDR1 reads LNHDA; CDR2 reads SQIVND (reference sequence). The CDR3 loop spans 18 amino acids. J was trimmed by 0 bases and V by 5 bases; bases with no gene match: 9. Written as DNA, the CDR3 is TGTGCCAGTAGTCCGAAGACAGGGGCCGACTCTGGGGCCAACGTCCTGACTTTC. It encodes CASSPKTGADSGANVLTF.

The chain links TRBV7-2 to TRBJ2-3, with 16 bases fitting TRBD2. CDR1 is SGHTA and CDR2 is FQGNSA in the germline V gene. V lost 5 bases, J lost 5 bases, and 4 bases stayed unmatched. This CDR3 has 16 residues. Here the CDR3 reads CASSKGLAGGLDTQYF. CDR3 bases: TGTGCCAGCAGCAAGGGACTAGCGGGAGGGTTAGATACGCAGTATTTT. Supplemented by reference TRBV7-2 and TRBJ2-3, the full variable domain reads GAGVSQSPSNKVTEKGKDVELRCDPISGHTALYWYRQSLGQGLEFLIYFQGNSAPDKSGLPSDRFSAERTGGSVSTLTIQRTQQEDSAVYLCASSKGLAGGLDTQYFGPGTRLTVL.

J is TRBJ1-5 and V is TRBV7-2; a possible D gene is TRBD1 (6 bases). Per the germline V gene, CDR1 is SGHTA and CDR2 is FQGNSA. The V and J ends lost 2 bases and 5 bases respectively, with 19 bases between them. The CDR3 is 17 residues long. The DNA of the CDR3 is TGTGCCAGCAGCTTAAGGGGGGGGGCTCAGGGCGATCAGCCCCAGCATTTT. It codes for CASSLRGGAQGDQPQHF.

The chain couples TRBV5-6 to TRBJ2-7; no definite D call. V was cut by 2 bases and J by 0 bases, with 6 bases left in between. This CDR3 spans 13 amino acids. Germline V gene data show CDR1 as SGHDT and CDR2 as YYEEEE. The CDR3 DNA is TGTGCCAGCAGCTTTCAGTCCTCCTACGAGCAGTACTTC. This gives the protein CASSFQSSYEQYF. Drawing the rest from reference TRBV5-6 and TRBJ2-7, the complete variable domain is DAGVTQSPTHLIKTRGQQVTLRCSPKSGHDTVSWYQQALGQGPQFIFQYYEEEERQRGNFPDRFSGHQFPNYSSELNVNALLLGDSALYLCASSFQSSYEQYFGPGTRLTVT.

This chain connects TRBV9 to TRBJ1-2; D gene unclear. The CDR3 has 13 amino acids. V was trimmed by 0 bases and J by 7 bases, leaving 10 bases between them. Germline values: CDR1 SGDLS, CDR2 YYNGEE. Here the CDR3 DNA reads TGTGCCAGCAGCGTAGCACCCAGATTTGGCTACACCTTC. As protein: CASSVAPRFGYTF.

This chain connects TRBV7-2 to TRBJ2-5; maybe TRBD1 (5 bases). Germline V gene sequence: CDR1 SGHTA, CDR2 FQGNSA. This CDR3 contains 15 residues. V lost 4 bases and J 4 bases, leaving 16 bases between the germline ends. In DNA, the CDR3 is TGTGCCAGCAGCTATGGTGGGGCGAGGAGAGAGACCCAGTACTTC. Amino acid sequence: CASSYGGARRETQYF.

The chain has TRBV10-3 and TRBJ1-2, with 10 bases matching TRBD1. Germline CDR1 is ENHRY and CDR2 is SYGVKD. CDR3 length: 16 amino acids. J gave up 3 bases and V 6 bases, and 10 bases lay outside the gene matches. Written as DNA, the CDR3 is TGTGCCATCAGACAGGGGGACAGGGGTCCGCACTATGGCTACACCTTC. Protein sequence: CAIRQGDRGPHYGYTF.

The V gene is TRBV27, the J gene TRBJ1-2, with D perhaps TRBD1 (5 bases). Trimming left V 3 bases short and J 2 bases short, with 7 bases between. Germline CDR1 MNHEY, CDR2 SMNVEV (reference sequence). The CDR3 runs 13 residues. The CDR3 loop is CASSLGRNYGYTF. The CDR3 DNA is TGTGCCAGCAGTTTGGGGCGGAACTATGGCTACACCTTC.

The chain carries TRBV2 and TRBJ1-5, with 10 bases lining up with TRBD1. The trim removed 5 bases at V and 7 bases at J, leaving 5 bases unmatched. The CDR3 has 14 residues. Germline loops: CDR1 SNHLY, CDR2 FYNNEI. The CDR3 is CASSLGQGLQPQHF. The CDR3 nucleotides are TGTGCCAGCAGTTTGGGACAGGGGTTGCAGCCCCAGCATTTT.

Here the CDR3 DNA reads TGTGCCAGCAGCTTGGGGTTTAGAGCTAACTATGGCTACACCTTC. It is translated as CASSLGFRANYGYTF. V is TRBV5-6 and J is TRBJ1-2; D remains unclear. Trimming cost V 0 bases and J 0 bases, with 9 bases left between them. This CDR3 spans 15 amino acids. Germline loops: CDR1 SGHDT, CDR2 YYEEEE.

The V call is TRBV7-2, the J call TRBJ1-2, with D maybe TRBD1 (5 bases). The CDR3 totals 15 residues. Germline V gene data show CDR1 as SGHTA and CDR2 as FQGNSA. V lost 1 base and J lost 6, with 15 bases in between. The CDR3 DNA is TGTGCCAGCAGCTTAGACATGACAGTACATAATGGCTACACCTTC. Its translation: CASSLDMTVHNGYTF.

The rearrangement joins TRBV5-1 to TRBJ1-4; 8 bases fit TRBD1. The ends lost 4 bases at V and 4 bases at J; junction bases unmatched: 3. This CDR3 is built from 14 residues. The germline V gene encodes CDR1 SGHRS and CDR2 YFSETQ. CDR3 coding DNA: TGCGCCAGCAGCGAGACAGGGGATAATGAAAAACTGTTTTTT. It is translated as CASSETGDNEKLFF.